Presented here are 10 T cell receptor beta chains from one specimen sequenced in a study of T cell responses to AZD1222 COVID-19 vaccine. Generated by immunoSEQ multiplex PCR, the TCRdb table keeps only in-frame clones and is missing some. Altogether approximately 17,000 clones are present, about three quarters being singletons, with the ten largest covering over 12%. The sample consisted of peripheral blood, taken 28 days after the second AZD1222 dose. These receptors originate from an adult who received the AZD1222 COVID-19 vaccine.

This clone appeared a few times. V and J are TRBV7-9 and TRBJ1-3, with D unclear. Trimming cost V 5 bases and J 1 base, with 15 bases left between them. This CDR3 region has 16 residues. The germline gives CDR1 SEHNR, CDR2 FQNEAQ (reference sequence). CDR3 coding DNA: TGTGCCAGCAGCCCACCGACATCTTCTTCTGGAAACACCATATATTTT. Protein: CASSPPTSSSGNTIYF.

The chain has TRBV29-1 and TRBJ1-1; possibly TRBD1 for D (5 bases). CDR3 length: 13 amino acids. V was cut by 7 bases and J by 3 bases, with 15 bases left in between. Per the germline V gene, CDR1 is SQVTM and CDR2 is ANQGSEA. The CDR3 DNA reads TGCAGCGCCGACAGATTTAGCGACACTGAAGCTTTCTTT. The encoded protein is CSADRFSDTEAFF.

CDR3: CASSLGEKQFF. The CDR3 DNA is TGTGCCAGCAGTTTGGGAGAGAAGCAGTTCTTC. V usage is TRBV12-3 or TRBV12-4 and J usage is TRBJ2-1, with D possibly matching TRBD2 (5 bases). V was shortened by 3 bases and J by 11 bases, with 8 bases between the two germline ends. The CDR3 contains 11 residues.

The chain carries TRBV14 and TRBJ2-6; D is possibly TRBD1 (6 bases). V was clipped by 4 bases and J by 2 bases, with 6 bases between them. The germline CDR1 and CDR2 sequences are SGHDN and FVKESK. The CDR3 loop spans 14 amino acids. The CDR3 loop is CASSRGPGANVLTF. Written as DNA, the CDR3 is TGTGCCAGCAGCCGGGGGCCTGGGGCCAACGTCCTGACTTTC.

This clone has a handful of counts. The rearrangement links TRBV5-4 to TRBJ1-3; possible D gene TRBD1, 5 bases. V dropped 3 bases and J dropped 0 bases, with 7 bases sitting between them. CDR1 and CDR2 from the germline V gene are SGHNT and YYREEE (reference sequence). This CDR3 is 14 amino acids long. The CDR3 sequence: CASSSQGSGNTIYF. The CDR3, as DNA: TGTGCCAGCAGCTCCCAGGGCTCTGGAAACACCATATATTTT.

The chain couples TRBV4-3 to TRBJ1-1, with 10 bases aligning to TRBD1. V was pared by 5 bases and J by 11 bases, with 11 bases of the junction left unmatched. The CDR3 contains 14 residues. Germline V gene lookup returns CDR1 LGHNA and CDR2 YSLEER. CDR3 coding DNA: TGCGCCAGCAGCTCCTCCGGGACAGGGGTCGTCGCTTTCTTT. Encoded protein: CASSSSGTGVVAFF.

This clone was counted a single time. The chain employs TRBV19 and TRBJ2-5; TRBD2 matches at 11 bases. CDR1 is LNHDA, CDR2 SQIVND, per germline (reference sequence). The J segment lost 5 bases and the V segment lost 10 bases, leaving 6 bases of the junction unmatched. This CDR3 region has 13 residues. CDR3 bases: TGTGCCACCCGACTAGCGGGGAGGGAGACCCAGTACTTC. This gives the protein CATRLAGRETQYF. Filled out from reference TRBV19 and TRBJ2-5, the complete variable domain reads DGGITQSPKYLFRKEGQNVTLSCEQNLNHDAMYWYRQDPGQGLRLIYYSQIVNDFQKGDIAEGYSVSREKKESFPLTVTSAQKNPTAFYLCATRLAGRETQYFGPGTRLLVL.

Here the CDR3 reads CASSQDGRGSGNTIYF. The CDR3 DNA reads TGCGCCAGCAGCCAAGACGGCAGGGGGTCTGGAAACACCATATATTTT. The chain has TRBV4-3 and TRBJ1-3; TRBD1 matches at 7 bases. The CDR3 has 16 amino acids. V gave up 0 bases and J gave up 1 base; unmatched junction bases: 3. CDR1 is LGHNA, CDR2 YSLEER, per germline.

The chain employs TRBV5-1 and TRBJ1-2, with unresolved D. The ends were cut back, 4 bases at V and 4 bases at J, with 17 bases in the middle. The germline V gene encodes CDR1 SGHRS and CDR2 YFSETQ. The CDR3 totals 15 residues. The CDR3 DNA sequence: TGCGCCAGCAGCGGAGGCATAACCTTCGGCTATGGCTACACCTTC. Translated: CASSGGITFGYGYTF.

CDR3 sequence (DNA): TGTGCCAGCAGGGTACAGGAGGGTGAGCAGTTCTTC. Translating gives CASRVQEGEQFF. J is TRBJ2-1 and V is TRBV6-5; tentative D call: TRBD2 (6 bases). From germline, CDR1 is MNHEY and CDR2 SVGAGI. CDR3 size: 12 residues. Trimming left V 6 bases short and J 9 bases short, with 12 bases between.